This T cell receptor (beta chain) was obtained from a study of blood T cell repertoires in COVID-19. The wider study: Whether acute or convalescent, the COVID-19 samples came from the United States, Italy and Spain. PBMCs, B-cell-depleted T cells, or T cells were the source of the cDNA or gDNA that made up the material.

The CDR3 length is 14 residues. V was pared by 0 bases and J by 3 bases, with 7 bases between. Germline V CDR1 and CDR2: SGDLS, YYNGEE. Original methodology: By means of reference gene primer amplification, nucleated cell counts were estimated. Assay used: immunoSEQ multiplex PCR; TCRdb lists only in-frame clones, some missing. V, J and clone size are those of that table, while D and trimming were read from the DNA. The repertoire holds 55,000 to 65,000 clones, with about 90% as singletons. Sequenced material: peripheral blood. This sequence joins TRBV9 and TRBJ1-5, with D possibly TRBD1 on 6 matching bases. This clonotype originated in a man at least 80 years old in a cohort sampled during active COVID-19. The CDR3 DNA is TGTGCCAGCAGCGTAGGGACAGTCAATCAGCCCCAGCATTTT. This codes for CASSVGTVNQPQHF.